The clone carrying this T cell receptor beta chain was detected many times. Its antigen is undetermined. The entry originates in a study of CD8 T cells in ankylosing spondylitis. General study findings and limits: CD8+ disease-linked clones were present at relatively low frequencies in blood. Prior literature has documented some motif variants in synovial fluid and blood from reactive arthritis. In ankylosing spondylitis blood, a motif of roughly eight highly homologous TCR beta variants appeared characteristic.

Germline V gives CDR1 MNHEY, CDR2 SMNVEV (reference sequence). Trimming shortened V by 6 bases and J by 4 bases, and 10 bases separated the two germline ends. The CDR3 has 12 amino acids. A quantitative 5'-RACE method, one with molecular barcodes, was used to make TCR beta libraries. TCRdb recomputed calls from the 5' RACE reads with MiXCR, one row per CDR3 protein. The sample carries fewer than 250,000 distinct CDR3 sequences, about 10% recorded once. This chain joins TRBV27 and TRBJ2-7; D may be TRBD1 or TRBD2 (5 bases each). The sequencing input was blood, either unsorted or a sorted T cell fraction (not recorded which). This TCR was sampled from a male donor with ankylosing spondylitis or in good health (not recorded which). The CDR3 nucleotides are TGTGCCAGCAGGAAATGGGGGTACGAGCAGTACTTC. This gives the protein CASRKWGYEQYF.